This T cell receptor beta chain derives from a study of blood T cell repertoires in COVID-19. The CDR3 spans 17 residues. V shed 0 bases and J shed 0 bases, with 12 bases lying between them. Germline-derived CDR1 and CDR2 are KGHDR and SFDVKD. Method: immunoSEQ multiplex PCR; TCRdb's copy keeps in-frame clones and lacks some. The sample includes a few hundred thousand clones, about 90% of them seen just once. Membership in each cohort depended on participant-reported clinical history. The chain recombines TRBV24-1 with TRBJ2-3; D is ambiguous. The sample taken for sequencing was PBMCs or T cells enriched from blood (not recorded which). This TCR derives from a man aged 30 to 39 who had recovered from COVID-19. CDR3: CATSDLNSPDSTDTQYF. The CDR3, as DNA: TGTGCCACCAGTGATTTGAACAGCCCGGATAGCACAGATACGCAGTATTTT.